This T cell receptor (beta chain) was sequenced during a study of B cell selection in AIRE deficiency. Regulatory T cells were sorted as CD4+CD25hiCD127low/negative. The protocol was immunoSEQ multiplex PCR, while the TCRdb copy is restricted to in-frame clones and leaves out a portion. The sample contains approximately 21,000 clones, less than 95% of which appear only once. This CDR3 contains 13 residues. The V end was cut by 6 bases, the J end by 9 bases, with 15 bases between. Per germline, CDR1 SEHNR and CDR2 FQNEAQ (reference sequence). The TCR sequence derives from a human donor with AIRE deficiency. This chain joins TRBV7-9 and TRBJ2-1; tentative D call: TRBD2 (5 bases). Input material: Tregs sorted from PBMCs. The CDR3 reads CASREENSSEQFF. CDR3 sequence (DNA): TGTGCCAGCAGGGAGGAAAATAGTAGTGAGCAGTTCTTC.